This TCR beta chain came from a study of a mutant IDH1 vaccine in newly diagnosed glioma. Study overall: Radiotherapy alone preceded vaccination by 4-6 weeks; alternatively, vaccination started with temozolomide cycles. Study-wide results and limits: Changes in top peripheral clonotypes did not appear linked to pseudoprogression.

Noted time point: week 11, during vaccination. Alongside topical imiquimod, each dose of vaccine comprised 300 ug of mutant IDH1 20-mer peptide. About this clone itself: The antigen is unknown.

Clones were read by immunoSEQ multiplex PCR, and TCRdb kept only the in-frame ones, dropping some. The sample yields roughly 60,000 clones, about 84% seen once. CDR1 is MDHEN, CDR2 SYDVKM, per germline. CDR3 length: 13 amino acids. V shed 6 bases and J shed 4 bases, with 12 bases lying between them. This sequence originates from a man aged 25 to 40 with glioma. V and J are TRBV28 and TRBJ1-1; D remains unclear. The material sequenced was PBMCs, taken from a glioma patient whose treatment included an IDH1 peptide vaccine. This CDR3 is CASRSPASTEAFF. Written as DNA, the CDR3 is TGTGCCAGCAGGTCCCCAGCGTCCACTGAAGCTTTCTTT.